A single sample is the source of the 23 T cell receptor beta chains below, sequenced in a study of OX40 agonist ivuxolimab in advanced cancers. Data came from immunoSEQ multiplex PCR; TCRdb stores just in-frame clones and leaves some out. In the table there are tens of thousands of clones, about 89% of which are singletons. The starting material was CD4+ or CD8+ T cells sorted from blood, obtained in a trial of the OX40 agonist ivuxolimab. Every receptor here comes from an adult with an advanced solid tumor such as melanoma, head and neck, liver or kidney cancer.

The rearrangement links TRBV19 to TRBJ2-1, with no clear D. This CDR3 region has 15 residues. V lost 3 bases and J lost 4, with 13 bases in between. Per the germline V gene, CDR1 is LNHDA and CDR2 is SQIVND (reference sequence). The CDR3 here is CASSIYRMSYNEQFF. CDR3 nucleotides: TGTGCCAGTAGTATCTACAGAATGAGTTACAATGAGCAGTTCTTC.

The chain carries TRBV5-1 and TRBJ1-1; 9 nucleotides agree with TRBD1. The germline gives CDR1 SGHRS, CDR2 YFSETQ. The CDR3 has 17 amino acids. J was trimmed by 1 base and V by 4 bases; bases with no gene match: 11. In DNA, the CDR3 is TGCGCCAGCAGCGCCGTCCCGGGACAGGGTTGGAACACTGAAGCTTTCTTT. It translates to CASSAVPGQGWNTEAFF.

This clone was counted once. This sequence joins TRBV5-1 and TRBJ2-7, with 7 bases matching TRBD1. The germline V gene encodes CDR1 SGHRS and CDR2 YFSETQ. The CDR3 is made up of 17 amino acids. Losses at the gene ends were 4 bases for V and 2 bases for J; bases not matched to a gene: 15. In nucleotides, the CDR3 is TGCGCCAGCAGCCTCTCCTTTAGACAGGGTGGAACCTACGAGCAGTACTTC. Its protein is CASSLSFRQGGTYEQYF.

This sequence joins TRBV5-1 and TRBJ2-5, with 11 bases that match TRBD1. The CDR3 has 13 amino acids. Per germline, CDR1 SGHRS and CDR2 YFSETQ. V shed 7 bases and J 4 bases; nucleotides not matched to a gene: 3. CDR3 in DNA: TGCGCCAGCGGACAGGGGGCCGTAGAGACCCAGTACTTC. It is translated as CASGQGAVETQYF.

This chain connects TRBV2 to TRBJ2-5; TRBD1 or TRBD2 may be the D gene (5 bases each). V was pared by 8 bases and J by 4 bases, with 17 bases between. The germline V gene has CDR1 SNHLY and CDR2 FYNNEI. The CDR3 loop spans 14 amino acids. The CDR3 loop is CASASGAPRETQYF. The CDR3 DNA reads TGTGCCAGCGCTTCCGGGGCCCCTCGAGAGACCCAGTACTTC.

The chain carries TRBV7-9 and TRBJ1-1; D is unclear. V shed 11 bases and J shed 1 base, with 8 bases lying between them. The germline V gene encodes CDR1 SEHNR and CDR2 FQNEAQ (reference sequence). This CDR3 is built from 11 residues. The CDR3 DNA sequence: TGTGCCGGAGAGTGGAACACTGAAGCTTTCTTT. Protein: CAGEWNTEAFF.

This chain uses TRBV6-1 with TRBJ2-5, with TRBD2 identical over 7 bases. Germline trimming cut 0 bases from V and 5 bases from J; bases unmatched to any gene: 0. This CDR3 spans 13 amino acids. The V gene's germline CDR1 is MNHNS and CDR2 SASEGT. CDR3 sequence reads: CASSEAGGETQYF. The CDR3 DNA sequence: TGTGCCAGCAGTGAAGCGGGGGGGGAGACCCAGTACTTC.

This clone was seen a handful of times. V usage is TRBV7-2 and J usage is TRBJ1-5, with no clear D. The CDR3 totals 13 residues. Germline V gene data show CDR1 as SGHTA and CDR2 as FQGNSA. The germline V and J ends were trimmed by 5 bases and 4 bases, with 9 bases remaining between them. This chain's CDR3 is CASSKEQNQPQHF. CDR3 nucleotide sequence: TGTGCCAGCAGCAAAGAACAGAATCAGCCCCAGCATTTT.

This clone came up once. The chain joins TRBV4-2 to TRBJ2-7; tentative D call: TRBD1 (5 bases). CDR3 length: 12 amino acids. Germline V gene sequence: CDR1 LGHNA, CDR2 YNFKEQ. The ends were cut back, 4 bases at V and 3 bases at J, with 7 bases in the middle. The CDR3 coding sequence is TGTGCCAGCAGCCCCACAGGCTACGAGCAGTACTTC. This translates into CASSPTGYEQYF.

V and J are TRBV4-3 and TRBJ1-1; perhaps TRBD1 as D (5 bases). Germline-derived CDR1 and CDR2 are LGHNA and YSLEER. This CDR3 spans 16 amino acids. The V and J ends lost 0 bases and 2 bases respectively, with 13 bases between them. CDR3 protein: CASSQETGTANTEAFF. CDR3 nucleotides: TGCGCCAGCAGCCAAGAGACCGGGACGGCTAACACTGAAGCTTTCTTT.

This clone was detected only a few times. V usage is TRBV7-9 and J usage is TRBJ2-2, with TRBD1 identical over 7 bases. Germline CDR1 SEHNR, CDR2 FQNEAQ (reference sequence). J lost 5 bases, V lost 5 bases, and 11 bases had no gene match. This CDR3 has 16 residues. The CDR3 DNA reads as TGTGCCAGCAGCCACAGAGGGACAGAGCGAACCGGGGAGCTGTTTTTT. It is translated as CASSHRGTERTGELFF.

V and J are TRBV29-1 and TRBJ2-7; the match to TRBD2 covers 13 bases. The CDR3 covers 13 residues. CDR1 and CDR2 (germline): SQVTM, ANQGSEA. The V segment lost 6 bases and the J segment 5 bases; nucleotides outside the gene matches: 4. CDR3 sequence reads: CSVKGLAGNEQYF. The CDR3 bases are TGCAGCGTAAAGGGACTAGCGGGAAACGAGCAGTACTTC.

V is TRBV28 and J is TRBJ2-1; TRBD1 matches 10 bases. The J segment lost 6 bases and the V segment lost 5 bases, leaving 7 bases of the junction unmatched. This CDR3 is 15 amino acids long. CDR1 is MDHEN and CDR2 is SYDVKM in the germline V gene. CDR3 sequence reads: CASSQARDRGNEQFF. The CDR3 DNA reads as TGTGCCAGCAGTCAGGCTCGGGACAGGGGCAATGAGCAGTTCTTC.

Comments on this clone: The junction does not match germline at one end; this may be a read error. The chain combines TRBV13 with TRBJ2-7; 8 nucleotides line up with TRBD1. This CDR3 has 15 amino acids. Germline loops: CDR1 PRHDT, CDR2 FYEKMQ (reference sequence). The CDR3 nucleotides read TGTGCCAGCAGGTCCCAACGGACAGGGAGAAACGAGCAGTGCTTC. Translated: CASRSQRTGRNEQCF.

The CDR3: CASRRGQQANYGYTF. CDR3 nucleotide sequence: TGTGCCAGCAGACGTGGACAGCAAGCTAACTATGGCTACACCTTC. V usage is TRBV6-6 and J usage is TRBJ1-2, with a weak D call TRBD1 (6 bases). The CDR3 consists of 15 residues. Germline CDR1 reads MNHNY; CDR2 reads SVGAGI (reference sequence). V was pared by 6 bases and J by 0 bases, with 14 bases between.

V is TRBV7-7 and J is TRBJ2-2; 10 bases are a match to TRBD1. Germline V CDR1 and CDR2: SSHAT, FNYEAQ (reference sequence). V lost 5 bases, J lost 2 bases, and 5 bases stayed unmatched. The CDR3 contains 16 residues. In DNA form, the CDR3 reads TGTGCCAGCAGCCCCGCGACAGGGGGCAACACCGGGGAGCTGTTTTTT. Its translation: CASSPATGGNTGELFF.

The chain carries TRBV7-9 and TRBJ2-7; 9 nucleotides agree with TRBD2. Losses at the gene ends were 8 bases for V and 7 bases for J; bases not matched to a gene: 12. Germline CDR1 is SEHNR and CDR2 is FQNEAQ (reference sequence). CDR3 length equals 14 residues. The CDR3 bases are TGTGCCAGCTCCGCGGTGGCGGGGGGGCTTGAGCAGTACTTC. Translation gives CASSAVAGGLEQYF.

The chain uses TRBV25-1 and TRBJ2-5, with a tentative D call TRBD2 (6 bases). This CDR3 has 14 amino acids. Germline-derived CDR1 and CDR2 are MGHDK and SYGVNS. V was trimmed by 5 bases and J by 4 bases, leaving 14 bases between them. CDR3 sequence: CASSQRGNRETQYF. The CDR3 bases are TGTGCCAGCAGTCAACGGGGGAATCGAGAGACCCAGTACTTC. The variable domain in full, completed from reference TRBV25-1 and TRBJ2-5, reads EADIYQTPRYLVIGTGKKITLECSQTMGHDKMYWYQQDPGMELHLIHYSYGVNSTEKGDLSSESTVSRIRTEHFPLTLESARPSHTSQYLCASSQRGNRETQYFGPGTRLLVL.

This clone came up once. At one end the junction does not follow the germline gene, possibly because of a read error. This chain joins TRBV18 and TRBJ1-1; D might be TRBD1 (5 bases). CDR1 is KGHSH and CDR2 is LQKENI in the germline V gene. The CDR3 is 14 residues long. The CDR3: CASSPLQGNTEAFF. The CDR3 region has the DNA TGTGCCAGCTCCCCACTCCAGGGGAACACTGAAGCTTTCTTT.

V usage is TRBV6-1 and J usage is TRBJ1-1, with 8 bases lining up with TRBD1. Germline V gene data show CDR1 as MNHNS and CDR2 as SASEGT. This CDR3 is built from 14 residues. With 10 bases clipped from V and 6 bases from J, the junction kept 13 bases outside the gene matches. Here the CDR3 reads CATPSGQVAAEAFF. In DNA form, the CDR3 reads TGTGCCACCCCCTCGGGACAGGTGGCCGCTGAAGCTTTCTTT.

This rearrangement joins TRBV28 to TRBJ1-1; D gene ambiguous. The CDR3 runs 15 residues. CDR1 MDHEN and CDR2 SYDVKM come from the germline V gene. V was trimmed by 3 bases and J by 1 base, leaving 12 bases between them. In nucleotides, the CDR3 is TGTGCCAGCAGTTTGTATCCGACTGCGAACACTGAAGCTTTCTTT. Encoded protein: CASSLYPTANTEAFF.

V and J are TRBV4-2 and TRBJ2-2; 8 nucleotides align to TRBD2. Looked up from germline, CDR1 is LGHNA and CDR2 is YNFKEQ. V shed 1 base, J shed 4 bases, and the junction held 8 bases outside the gene matches. CDR3 length: 17 amino acids. The CDR3 DNA is TGTGCCAGCAGCCAAGGGTTGGCGGGGGGCCCCACCGGGGAGCTGTTTTTT. Amino acid sequence: CASSQGLAGGPTGELFF.

J is TRBJ2-3 and V is TRBV5-4; 9 bases are a match to TRBD2. CDR1 SGHNT and CDR2 YYREEE come from the germline V gene (reference sequence). This CDR3 region has 16 residues. The V segment lost 0 bases and the J segment 6 bases; nucleotides outside the gene matches: 8. The CDR3 DNA follows: TGTGCCAGCAGCTTGGTTCTAGCGGGGTTCGGTGATACGCAGTATTTT. It is translated as CASSLVLAGFGDTQYF.